This TCR beta chain was documented in a study of molecular identifiers for immune sequencing clone quantification. From the PCR reads, TCRdb called clonotypes with MiXCR, one entry per CDR3 protein. Of tens of thousands of distinct CDR3 sequences listed, around 18% are singletons. Naive CD8 sequencing libraries were generated from 20,000 to 1,000,000 sorted cells, with 10%, 30% or 50% RNA as input. This CDR3 comprises 15 residues. Trimming took 3 bases from V and 5 from J, leaving 13 bases between them. Per germline, CDR1 MNHEY and CDR2 SMNVEV (reference sequence). This clonotype occurred a few times.

This TCR was sampled from a human donor in good health. Some libraries in this study had Jurkat cell RNA spiked in. Sequenced sample: naive CD8+ T cells from blood, with Jurkat cell RNA spiked in. The subset denotes: FACS-sorted CD8+CD4-CCR7+CD45RA+ naive T cells. The chain employs TRBV27 and TRBJ2-2, with D unclear. The CDR3 here is CASSFGQSGTGELFF. The CDR3 region has the DNA TGTGCCAGCAGTTTTGGGCAGTCGGGTACCGGGGAGCTGTTTTTT.